The clone carrying this T cell receptor beta chain was observed at least ten times. The antigen is unknown. Trimming took 0 bases from V and 5 from J, leaving 5 bases between them. This CDR3 contains 13 residues. Germline assignment: CDR1 SEHNR and CDR2 FQNEAQ (reference sequence). MiXCR, run by TCRdb on the 5' RACE reads, gives a single entry per CDR3 protein. This sample has about 420,000 distinct CDR3 sequences, with around 24% found just once. This entry comes from a study of CD8 T cells in ankylosing spondylitis. Study conclusions and caveats: Among TCR beta sequences, a motif of under 10 highly homologous variants appeared characteristic of ankylosing spondylitis blood.

Sequenced: blood, either unsorted or a sorted T cell fraction (not recorded which). The sequence was collected from a male donor with ankylosing spondylitis. This chain uses TRBV7-9 with TRBJ1-5; D is unclear. The CDR3 region is CASSLADYQPQHF. In nucleotides, the CDR3 is TGTGCCAGCAGCTTAGCGGACTATCAGCCCCAGCATTTT.